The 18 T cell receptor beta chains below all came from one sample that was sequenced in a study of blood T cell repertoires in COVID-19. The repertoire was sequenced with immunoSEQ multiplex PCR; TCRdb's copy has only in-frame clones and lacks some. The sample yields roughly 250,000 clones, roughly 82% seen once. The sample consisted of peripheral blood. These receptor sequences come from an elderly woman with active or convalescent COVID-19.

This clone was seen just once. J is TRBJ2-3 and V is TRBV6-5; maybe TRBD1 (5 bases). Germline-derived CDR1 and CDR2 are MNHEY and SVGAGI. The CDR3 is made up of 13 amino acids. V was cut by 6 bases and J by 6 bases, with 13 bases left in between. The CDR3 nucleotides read TGTGCCAGCAGCCTACAGGTGGGCGATACGCAGTATTTT. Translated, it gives CASSLQVGDTQYF.

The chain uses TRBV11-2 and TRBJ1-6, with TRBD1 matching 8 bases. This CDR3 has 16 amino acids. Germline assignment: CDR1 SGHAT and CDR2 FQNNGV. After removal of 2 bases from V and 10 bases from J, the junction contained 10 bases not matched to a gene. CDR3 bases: TGTGCCAGCAGCTTAAGGGGCCAGGGGGACAGGTCACCCCTCCACTTT. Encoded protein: CASSLRGQGDRSPLHF.

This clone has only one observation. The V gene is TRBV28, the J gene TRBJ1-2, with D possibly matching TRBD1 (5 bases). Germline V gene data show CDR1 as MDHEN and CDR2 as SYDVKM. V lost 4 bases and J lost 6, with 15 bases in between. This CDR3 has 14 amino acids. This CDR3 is CASSSPGLWDGYTF. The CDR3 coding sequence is TGTGCCAGCAGTTCACCGGGACTATGGGATGGCTACACCTTC.

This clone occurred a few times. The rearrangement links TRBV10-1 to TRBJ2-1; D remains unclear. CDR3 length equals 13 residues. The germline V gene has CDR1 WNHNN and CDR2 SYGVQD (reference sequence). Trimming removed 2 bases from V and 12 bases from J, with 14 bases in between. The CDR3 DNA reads TGCGCCAGCAGTGAGAGTGGGCGCCTTGCGCAGTTCTTC. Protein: CASSESGRLAQFF.

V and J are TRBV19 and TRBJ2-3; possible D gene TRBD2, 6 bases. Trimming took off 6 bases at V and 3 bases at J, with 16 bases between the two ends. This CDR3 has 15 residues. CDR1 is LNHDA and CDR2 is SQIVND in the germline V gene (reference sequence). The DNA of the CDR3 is TGTGCCAGTAGCCCGACTGGAAGCGGGACAGATACGCAGTATTTT. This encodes CASSPTGSGTDTQYF.

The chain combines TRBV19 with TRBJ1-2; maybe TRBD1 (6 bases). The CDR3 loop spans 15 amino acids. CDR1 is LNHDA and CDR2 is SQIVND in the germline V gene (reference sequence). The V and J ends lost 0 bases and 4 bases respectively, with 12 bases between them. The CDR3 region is CASSIDSRTVYGYTF. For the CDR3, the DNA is TGTGCCAGTAGTATAGATTCGAGGACAGTCTATGGCTACACCTTC.

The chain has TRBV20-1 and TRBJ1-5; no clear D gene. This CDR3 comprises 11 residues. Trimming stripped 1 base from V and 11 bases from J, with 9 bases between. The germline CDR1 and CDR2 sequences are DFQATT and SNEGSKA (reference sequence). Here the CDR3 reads CSARAGSTQHF. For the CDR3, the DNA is TGCAGTGCTAGAGCAGGATCGACCCAGCATTTT.

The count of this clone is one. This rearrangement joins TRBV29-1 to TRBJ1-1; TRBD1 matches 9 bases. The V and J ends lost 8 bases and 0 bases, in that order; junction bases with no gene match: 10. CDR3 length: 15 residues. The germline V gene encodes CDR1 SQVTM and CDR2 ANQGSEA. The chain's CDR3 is CSLPGTGFLNTEAFF. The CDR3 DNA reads TGCAGCCTCCCCGGGACAGGGTTTCTGAACACTGAAGCTTTCTTT.

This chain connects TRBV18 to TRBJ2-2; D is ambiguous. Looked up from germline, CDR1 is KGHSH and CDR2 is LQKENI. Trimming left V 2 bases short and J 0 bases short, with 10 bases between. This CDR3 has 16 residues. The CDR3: CASSPIVRTNTGELFF. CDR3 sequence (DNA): TGTGCCAGCTCACCAATCGTCAGGACGAACACCGGGGAGCTGTTTTTT.

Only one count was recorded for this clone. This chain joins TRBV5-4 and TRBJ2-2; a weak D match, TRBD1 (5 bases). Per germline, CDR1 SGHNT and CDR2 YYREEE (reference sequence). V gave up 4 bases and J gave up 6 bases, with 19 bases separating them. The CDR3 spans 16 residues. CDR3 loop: CASSNLQGSVSGELFF. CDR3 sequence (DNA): TGTGCCAGCAGCAACCTCCAGGGATCGGTATCCGGGGAGCTGTTTTTT.

The CDR3 loop is CAWSPTTGDRAYTGELFF. The CDR3, as DNA: TGTGCCTGGAGCCCTACGACCGGGGACAGGGCTTACACCGGGGAGCTGTTTTTT. The chain links TRBV30 to TRBJ2-2; 9 bases map to TRBD1. V shed 3 bases, J shed 3 bases, and the junction held 14 bases outside the gene matches. Germline V gene sequence: CDR1 GTSNPN, CDR2 SVGIG (reference sequence). CDR3 length equals 18 residues.

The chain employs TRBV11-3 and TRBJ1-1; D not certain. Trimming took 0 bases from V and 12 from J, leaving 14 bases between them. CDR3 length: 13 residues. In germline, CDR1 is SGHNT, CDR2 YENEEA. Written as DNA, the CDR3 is TGTGCCAGCAGCTTAGATCCAGGACGGAGGCCTTTCTTT. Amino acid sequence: CASSLDPGRRPFF.

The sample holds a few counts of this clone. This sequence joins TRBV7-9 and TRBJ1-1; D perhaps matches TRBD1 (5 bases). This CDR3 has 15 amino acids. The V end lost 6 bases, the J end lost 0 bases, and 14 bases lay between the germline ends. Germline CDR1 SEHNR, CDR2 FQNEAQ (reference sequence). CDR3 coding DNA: TGTGCCAGCAGGGGGCGCGGGGGAGTGAACACTGAAGCTTTCTTT. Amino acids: CASRGRGGVNTEAFF.

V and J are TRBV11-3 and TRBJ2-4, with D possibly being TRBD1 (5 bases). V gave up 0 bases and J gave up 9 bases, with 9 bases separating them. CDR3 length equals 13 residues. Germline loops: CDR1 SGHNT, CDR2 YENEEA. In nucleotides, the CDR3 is TGTGCCAGCAGCTTAGATTTCCAGGGCATTCAGTACTTC. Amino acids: CASSLDFQGIQYF. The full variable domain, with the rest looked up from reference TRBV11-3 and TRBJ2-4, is EAGVVQSPRYKIIEKKQPVAFWCNPISGHNTLYWYLQNLGQGPELLIRYENEEAVDDSQLPKDRFSAERLKGVDSTLKIQPAELGDSAVYLCASSLDFQGIQYFGAGTRLSVL.

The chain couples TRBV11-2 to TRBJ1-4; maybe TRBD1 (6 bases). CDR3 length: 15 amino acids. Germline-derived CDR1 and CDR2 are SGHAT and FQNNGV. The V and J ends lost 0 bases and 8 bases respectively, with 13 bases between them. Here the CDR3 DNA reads TGTGCCAGCAGCTTAGACCCGACAGGCCCGGAAAAACTGTTTTTT. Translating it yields CASSLDPTGPEKLFF. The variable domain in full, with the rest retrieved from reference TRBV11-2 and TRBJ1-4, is EAGVAQSPRYKIIEKRQSVAFWCNPISGHATLYWYQQILGQGPKLLIQFQNNGVVDDSQLPKDRFSAERLKGVDSTLKIQPAKLEDSAVYLCASSLDPTGPEKLFFGSGTQLSVL.

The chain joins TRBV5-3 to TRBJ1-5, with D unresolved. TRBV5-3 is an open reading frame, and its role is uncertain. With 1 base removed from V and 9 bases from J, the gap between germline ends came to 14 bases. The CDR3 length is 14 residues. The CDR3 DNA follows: TGTGCCAGAAGCTTGTGGCAGTCAGGATCGCCCCAGCATTTT. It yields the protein CARSLWQSGSPQHF.

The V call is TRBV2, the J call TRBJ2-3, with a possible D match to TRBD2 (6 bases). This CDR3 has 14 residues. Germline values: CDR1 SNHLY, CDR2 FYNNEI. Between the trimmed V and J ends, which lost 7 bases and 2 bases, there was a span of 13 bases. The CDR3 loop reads CASIVSGDTDTQYF. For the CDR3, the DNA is TGTGCCAGCATAGTTTCGGGAGACACAGATACGCAGTATTTT.

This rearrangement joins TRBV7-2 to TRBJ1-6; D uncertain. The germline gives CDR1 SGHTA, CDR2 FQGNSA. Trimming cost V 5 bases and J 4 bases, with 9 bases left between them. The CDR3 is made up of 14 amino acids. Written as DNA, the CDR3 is TGTGCCAGCAGCCGTACAGCATATAATTCACCCCTCCACTTT. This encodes CASSRTAYNSPLHF. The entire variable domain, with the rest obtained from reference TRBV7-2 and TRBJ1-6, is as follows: GAGVSQSPSNKVTEKGKDVELRCDPISGHTALYWYRQSLGQGLEFLIYFQGNSAPDKSGLPSDRFSAERTGGSVSTLTIQRTQQEDSAVYLCASSRTAYNSPLHFGNGTRLTVT.